The 15 T cell receptor beta chains presented below share a single source sample, sequenced in a study of PD-L1 blockade in urothelial cancer. Produced via immunoSEQ multiplex PCR; TCRdb's table is partial and in-frame only. Of under 90,000 clones in the sample, approximately 90% are singletons; the top ten hold more than 8%. The specimen was PBMCs, collected around atezolizumab (anti-PD-L1) treatment. The origin of the receptors is a man aged 55 to 69 with urothelial cancer.

The chain employs TRBV7-9 and TRBJ2-1; D ambiguous. The germline V gene has CDR1 SEHNR and CDR2 FQNEAQ (reference sequence). V lost 2 bases, J lost 6 bases, and 14 bases lay in between. The CDR3 has 15 amino acids. CDR3 sequence (DNA): TGTGCCAGCAGCTTAAGGAGTTTGGTTCTCAATGAGCAGTTCTTC. Translating gives CASSLRSLVLNEQFF.

V and J are TRBV4-1 and TRBJ2-1; TRBD1 aligns across 8 bases. The CDR3 has 15 residues. Germline CDR1 MGHRA, CDR2 YSYEKL. The junction had 12 bases not matched to a gene; V was cut back by 4 bases and J by 10 bases. CDR3 nucleotide sequence: TGCGCCAGCAGCCGCAACAGGGGGGCCTTTATGGAGCAGTTCTTC. Translation gives CASSRNRGAFMEQFF.

The chain couples TRBV7-2 to TRBJ2-5, with D perhaps TRBD1 (5 bases). CDR3 length equals 14 residues. V was clipped by 5 bases and J by 3 bases, with 13 bases between them. Germline values: CDR1 SGHTA, CDR2 FQGNSA. The CDR3 is CASSQPGWEETQYF. The CDR3 nucleotides read TGTGCCAGCAGCCAACCAGGGTGGGAAGAGACCCAGTACTTC.

The genes are TRBV7-6 and TRBJ1-1; 8 bases line up with TRBD1. Germline-derived CDR1 and CDR2 are SGHVS and FNYEAQ. There are 18 residues in the CDR3. J lost 3 bases, V lost 1 base, and 13 bases had no gene match. CDR3 sequence: CASSLVYRSGGLDTEAFF. The CDR3 DNA reads as TGTGCCAGCAGCTTAGTGTATCGGTCAGGGGGCTTGGACACTGAAGCTTTCTTT.

The V and J genes are TRBV28 and TRBJ2-3; 12 nucleotides line up with TRBD2. V lost 7 bases and J lost 3; bases outside the gene matches: 2. The CDR3 contains 14 residues. The germline CDR1 and CDR2 sequences are MDHEN and SYDVKM. CDR3 DNA: TGTGCCAGCACGACTAGCGGGAGTACAGATACGCAGTATTTT. Translation: CASTTSGSTDTQYF.

This rearrangement joins TRBV30 to TRBJ2-7; D call uncertain. V was shortened by 1 base and J by 3 bases, with 16 bases between the two germline ends. Germline V CDR1 and CDR2: GTSNPN, SVGIG (reference sequence). CDR3 length: 15 residues. DNA for the CDR3: TGTGCCTGGAGTGGGTCAACAGAATCCTACTACGAGCAGTACTTC. It translates to CAWSGSTESYYEQYF. Supplemented by reference TRBV30 and TRBJ2-7, the full variable domain reads SQTIHQWPATLVQPVGSPLSLECTVEGTSNPNLYWYRQAAGRGLQLLFYSVGIGQISSEVPQNLSASRPQDRQFILSSKKLLLSDSGFYLCAWSGSTESYYEQYFGPGTRLTVT.

The genes are TRBV5-4 and TRBJ2-7, with a tentative D call TRBD1 (6 bases). Trimming removed 4 bases from V and 2 bases from J, with 13 bases in between. Germline lookup yields CDR1 SGHNT and CDR2 YYREEE (reference sequence). CDR3 length equals 14 residues. The CDR3 reads CASSGKQGTYEQYF. The CDR3 coding sequence is TGTGCCAGCAGCGGAAAACAGGGAACCTACGAGCAGTACTTC. Looking up the rest from reference TRBV5-4 and TRBJ2-7 gives the full variable domain: ETGVTQSPTHLIKTRGQQVTLRCSSQSGHNTVSWYQQALGQGPQFIFQYYREEENGRGNFPPRFSGLQFPNYSSELNVNALELDDSALYLCASSGKQGTYEQYFGPGTRLTVT.

The rearrangement links TRBV30 to TRBJ1-5, with unresolved D. The length of the CDR3 is 13 residues. Germline CDR1 GTSNPN, CDR2 SVGIG (reference sequence). V was cut by 1 base and J by 6 bases, with 10 bases left in between. The CDR3 nucleotides read TGTGCCTGGAGTGCTAGCGGGCGTCAGCCCCAGCATTTT. Its translation is CAWSASGRQPQHF. Full variable domain (outside the CDR3, taken from reference TRBV30 and TRBJ1-5): SQTIHQWPATLVQPVGSPLSLECTVEGTSNPNLYWYRQAAGRGLQLLFYSVGIGQISSEVPQNLSASRPQDRQFILSSKKLLLSDSGFYLCAWSASGRQPQHFGDGTRLSIL.

The V call is TRBV19, the J call TRBJ2-5, with TRBD1 matching 7 bases. The CDR3 has 12 amino acids. Germline V lookup: CDR1 LNHDA, CDR2 SQIVND (reference sequence). V lost 5 bases to trimming and J lost 3 bases; unmatched junction nucleotides: 0. The CDR3 spells CASSQGEETQYF. The CDR3 DNA follows: TGTGCCAGTAGTCAGGGGGAAGAGACCCAGTACTTC. The full variable domain, its missing parts supplied by reference TRBV19 and TRBJ2-5, is DGGITQSPKYLFRKEGQNVTLSCEQNLNHDAMYWYRQDPGQGLRLIYYSQIVNDFQKGDIAEGYSVSREKKESFPLTVTSAQKNPTAFYLCASSQGEETQYFGPGTRLLVL.

This chain connects TRBV18 to TRBJ2-7, with D perhaps matching TRBD1 (5 bases). The CDR3 contains 12 residues. V lost 4 bases and J lost 3, with 7 bases in between. From germline, CDR1 is KGHSH and CDR2 LQKENI. DNA for the CDR3: TGTGCCAGCTCACTTGACAGCTACGAGCAGTACTTC. It is translated as CASSLDSYEQYF. The full variable domain, in which reference TRBV18 and TRBJ2-7 provide the parts outside the CDR3, is NAGVMQNPRHLVRRRGQEARLRCSPMKGHSHVYWYRQLPEEGLKFMVYLQKENIIDESGMPKERFSAEFPKEGPSILRIQQVVRGDSAAYFCASSLDSYEQYFGPGTRLTVT.

J is TRBJ2-3 and V is TRBV13; D is perhaps TRBD2 (7 bases). Germline V gene lookup returns CDR1 PRHDT and CDR2 FYEKMQ (reference sequence). V lost 5 bases and J 1 base, leaving 19 bases between the germline ends. The CDR3 consists of 17 residues. The CDR3 nucleotides are TGTGCCAGCAGCCCCCGGTTTGGGGGGGCTGGCACAGATACGCAGTATTTT. It encodes CASSPRFGGAGTDTQYF. The full variable domain, in which reference TRBV13 and TRBJ2-3 provide the parts outside the CDR3, is AAGVIQSPRHLIKEKRETATLKCYPIPRHDTVYWYQQGPGQDPQFLISFYEKMQSDKGSIPDRFSAQQFSDYHSELNMSSLELGDSALYFCASSPRFGGAGTDTQYFGPGTRLTVL.

The rearrangement joins TRBV9 to TRBJ2-7; D is possibly TRBD2 (6 bases). Trimming took 0 bases from V and 8 from J, leaving 12 bases between them. Germline V CDR1 and CDR2: SGDLS, YYNGEE. The CDR3 spans 13 residues. CDR3 coding DNA: TGTGCCAGCAGCGTAGGCAGGGAGGAAAAGCAGTACTTC. This translates into CASSVGREEKQYF.

This rearrangement joins TRBV6-6 to TRBJ2-7; 8 bases are shared with TRBD1. V was pared by 0 bases and J by 1 base, with 5 bases of the junction left unmatched. CDR3 length: 16 residues. Germline V gene data show CDR1 as MNHNY and CDR2 as SVGAGI (reference sequence). The CDR3 DNA follows: TGTGCCAGCAGTTACTCTGAGGGACAGGTTTCCTACGAGCAGTACTTC. It translates to CASSYSEGQVSYEQYF.

The gene calls are TRBV18 and TRBJ1-4, with a tentative D call TRBD1 (5 bases). Germline lookup yields CDR1 KGHSH and CDR2 LQKENI. This CDR3 is 15 amino acids long. V dropped 6 bases and J dropped 3 bases, with 14 bases sitting between them. The CDR3 DNA sequence: TGTGCCAGCTCCCGAGATCCGGGGGCTAATGAAAAACTGTTTTTT. This translates into CASSRDPGANEKLFF. Supplemented by reference TRBV18 and TRBJ1-4, the full variable domain reads NAGVMQNPRHLVRRRGQEARLRCSPMKGHSHVYWYRQLPEEGLKFMVYLQKENIIDESGMPKERFSAEFPKEGPSILRIQQVVRGDSAAYFCASSRDPGANEKLFFGSGTQLSVL.

The chain couples TRBV11-3 to TRBJ1-1; D remains ambiguous. Germline CDR1 is SGHNT and CDR2 is YENEEA. The CDR3 totals 13 residues. Trimming took 5 bases from V and 4 from J, leaving 11 bases between them. As DNA, the CDR3 is TGTGCCAGCAGCGTAGGAACAAGCACTGAAGCTTTCTTT. The encoded protein is CASSVGTSTEAFF.